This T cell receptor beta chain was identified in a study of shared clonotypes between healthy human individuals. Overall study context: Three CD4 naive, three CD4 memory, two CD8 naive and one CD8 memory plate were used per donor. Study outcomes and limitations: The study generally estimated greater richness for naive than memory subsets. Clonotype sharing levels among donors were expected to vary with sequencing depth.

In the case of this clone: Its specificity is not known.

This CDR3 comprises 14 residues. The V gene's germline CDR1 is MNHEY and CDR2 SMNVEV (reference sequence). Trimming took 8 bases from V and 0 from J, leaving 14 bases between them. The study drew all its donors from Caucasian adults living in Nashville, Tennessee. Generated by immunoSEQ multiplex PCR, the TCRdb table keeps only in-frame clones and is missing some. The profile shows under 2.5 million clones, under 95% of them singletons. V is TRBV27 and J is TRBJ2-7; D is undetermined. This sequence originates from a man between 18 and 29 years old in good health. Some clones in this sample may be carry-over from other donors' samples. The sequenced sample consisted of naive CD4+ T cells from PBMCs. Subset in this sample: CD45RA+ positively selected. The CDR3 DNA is TGTGCCAGCGCTGCTGTAAGGAGCTCCTACGAGCAGTACTTC. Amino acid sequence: CASAAVRSSYEQYF.